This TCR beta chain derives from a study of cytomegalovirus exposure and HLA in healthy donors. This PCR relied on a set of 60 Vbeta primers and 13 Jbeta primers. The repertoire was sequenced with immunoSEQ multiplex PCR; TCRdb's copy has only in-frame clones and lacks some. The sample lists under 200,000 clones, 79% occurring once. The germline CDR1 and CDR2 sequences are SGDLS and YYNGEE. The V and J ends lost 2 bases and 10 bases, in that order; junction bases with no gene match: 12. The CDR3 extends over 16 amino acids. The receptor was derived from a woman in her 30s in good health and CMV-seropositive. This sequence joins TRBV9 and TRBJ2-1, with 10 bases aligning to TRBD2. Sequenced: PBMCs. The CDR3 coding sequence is TGTGCCAGCAGCGTCAATAGCGGGGGGCCGGCGGGGGAGCAGTTCTTC. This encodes CASSVNSGGPAGEQFF.